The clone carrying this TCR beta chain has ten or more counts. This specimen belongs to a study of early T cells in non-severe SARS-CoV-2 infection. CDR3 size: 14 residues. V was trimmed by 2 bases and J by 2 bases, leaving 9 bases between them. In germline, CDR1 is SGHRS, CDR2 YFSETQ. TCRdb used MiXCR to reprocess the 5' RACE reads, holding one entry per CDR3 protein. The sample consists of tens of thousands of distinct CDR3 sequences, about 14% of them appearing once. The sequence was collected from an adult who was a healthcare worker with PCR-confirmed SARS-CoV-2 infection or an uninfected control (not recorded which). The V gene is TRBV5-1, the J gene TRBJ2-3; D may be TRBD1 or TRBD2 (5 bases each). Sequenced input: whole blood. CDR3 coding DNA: TGCGCCAGCAGCTTAGGGACCACCACAGATACGCAGTATTTT. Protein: CASSLGTTTDTQYF.